This T cell receptor (beta chain) originates from a study of CD8+CD57+ T cells in acquired aplastic anemia. Across the study: DNA per sorted CD4+ or CD8+ sample ranged about 0.17 to 30 ug, averaging about 2.9 ug.

This clonotype has ten or more counts. The antigen remains undetermined. Profiling of TCR beta VDJ combinations and CDR3 sequences used genomic DNA as template. TCRdb re-called the reads through MiXCR, storing one row per CDR3 protein. Here the sample spans about half a million distinct CDR3 sequences, 25% to 40% being singletons. Before being chosen for sequencing, patients had shown CD8+CD57+ cell expansion by flow cytometry. Every one of the patients had aplastic anemia (severe, acquired). Receipt of therapy had not occurred in any patient by the time of blood sampling. Study-level results: It was found that 25 to 35 CD8+ CDR3 sequences were shared between patients and controls.

The CDR3 is 14 residues long. Germline V gene lookup returns CDR1 DFQATT and CDR2 SNEGSKA (reference sequence). The J segment lost 5 bases and the V segment lost 3 bases, leaving 9 bases of the junction unmatched. This receptor was identified in a human donor with aplastic anemia. Sequencing was performed on sorted CD4+, CD8+, or CD8+CD57+ T cells (not recorded which) from PBMCs. V usage is TRBV20-1 and J usage is TRBJ2-7, with 8 nucleotides matching TRBD1. CDR3 in amino acids: CSASLDRELNEQYF. The CDR3 region has the DNA TGCAGTGCTAGTTTGGACAGGGAGCTAAACGAGCAGTACTTC.